These T cell receptor beta chains were read from a single sample in a study of persistence of HIV-infected CD4 T cells. Clones were read by immunoSEQ multiplex PCR, and TCRdb kept only the in-frame ones, dropping some. The data contain about 39,000 clones, approximately 87% of them singletons. Antigens of these TCRs are unknown. Specimen: cultured CD4+ T cells from PBMCs, collected from a patient who received antiretroviral therapy. Every receptor here comes from an adult with HIV. The donor label of this sample is uncertain. Each CDR3 is given with its conserved first and last residue. The D gene is left open where the match is weak.

CDR3: CASSKETGGTDTQYF
D: TRBD1
J: TRBJ2-3
V: TRBV3-1/TRBV3-2

CDR3: CASSLSTAIYGYTF
D: .
J: TRBJ1-2
V: TRBV7-2

CDR3: CASSRALVGPSGGYSYNEQFF
D: TRBD2
J: TRBJ2-1
V: TRBV4-1

CDR3: CASFLSGPGSTGELFF
D: .
J: TRBJ2-2
V: TRBV28

CDR3: CASSPPSGGGWNIQYF
D: TRBD2
J: TRBJ2-4
V: TRBV18

CDR3: CSVVRGIDTQYF
D: .
J: TRBJ2-3
V: TRBV29-1

CDR3: CASSYSPFTSYEQYF
D: .
J: TRBJ2-7
V: TRBV6-5

CDR3: CASSYSTGNQPQHF
D: .
J: TRBJ1-5
V: TRBV6-5

CDR3: CASSKAGGLDTQYF
D: .
J: TRBJ2-3
V: TRBV3-1/TRBV3-2

CDR3: CASSYSTGTAYNEQFF
D: TRBD1
J: TRBJ2-1
V: TRBV6-6